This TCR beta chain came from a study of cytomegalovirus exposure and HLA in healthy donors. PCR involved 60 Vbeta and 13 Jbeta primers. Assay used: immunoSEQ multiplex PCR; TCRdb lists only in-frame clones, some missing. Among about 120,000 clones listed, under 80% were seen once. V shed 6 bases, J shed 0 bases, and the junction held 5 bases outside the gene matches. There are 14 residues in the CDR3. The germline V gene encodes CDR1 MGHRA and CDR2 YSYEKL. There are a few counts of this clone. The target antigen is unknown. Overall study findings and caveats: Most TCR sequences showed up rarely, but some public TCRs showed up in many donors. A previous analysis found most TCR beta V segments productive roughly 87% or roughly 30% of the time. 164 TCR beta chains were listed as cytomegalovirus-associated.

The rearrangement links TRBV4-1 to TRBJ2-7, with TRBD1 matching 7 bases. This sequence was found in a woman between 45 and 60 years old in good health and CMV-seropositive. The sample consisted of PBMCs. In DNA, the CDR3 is TGCGCCAGCAGACTAGGGGGCGCCTCCTACGAGCAGTACTTC. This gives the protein CASRLGGASYEQYF.